These 15 T cell receptor beta chains originate from one sample sequenced in a study of blood T cell repertoires in COVID-19. Repertoires were generated with immunoSEQ multiplex PCR, while TCRdb's copy carries only in-frame clones and drops some. The sample records about 180,000 clones, about 83% being singletons. Sequenced input: peripheral blood. Receptors were obtained from a human donor in a cohort sampled during active COVID-19.

The CDR3 sequence is CASSLWQGANEQYF. In nucleotides, the CDR3 is TGTGCCAGCAGTTTATGGCAGGGGGCGAACGAGCAGTACTTC. The chain employs TRBV28 and TRBJ2-7, with 8 bases matching TRBD1. Germline V CDR1 and CDR2: MDHEN, SYDVKM. The CDR3 is 14 amino acids. The ends lost 0 bases at V and 5 bases at J; junction bases unmatched: 3.

In nucleotides, the CDR3 is TGTGCCAGCAGCTTCGCCGGGACAGGGACCTTCGAGCAGTACTTC. Translated: CASSFAGTGTFEQYF. The chain is built from TRBV5-6 and TRBJ2-7; 9 nucleotides match TRBD1. V gave up 2 bases and J gave up 6 bases; unmatched junction bases: 9. The CDR3 consists of 15 residues. Germline V gives CDR1 SGHDT, CDR2 YYEEEE.

This chain links TRBV28 with TRBJ2-1; D unclear. Germline CDR1 MDHEN, CDR2 SYDVKM. The CDR3 length is 15 residues. Trimming shortened V by 6 bases and J by 0 bases, and 12 bases separated the two germline ends. The CDR3: CASSPLSNSYNEQFF. CDR3 in DNA: TGTGCCAGCAGCCCGCTGAGTAACTCCTACAATGAGCAGTTCTTC. Full variable domain (outside the CDR3, taken from reference TRBV28 and TRBJ2-1): DVKVTQSSRYLVKRTGEKVFLECVQDMDHENMFWYRQDPGLGLRLIYFSYDVKMKEKGDIPEGYSVSREKKERFSLILESASTNQTSMYLCASSPLSNSYNEQFFGPGTRLTVL.

The V call is TRBV18, the J call TRBJ2-7; D call uncertain. CDR1 KGHSH and CDR2 LQKENI come from the germline V gene. The CDR3 runs 12 residues. Trimming pared 6 bases from V and 4 bases from J, leaving 10 bases between. The chain's CDR3 is CASSRNAYEQYF. DNA of the CDR3: TGTGCCAGCTCCAGGAATGCTTACGAGCAGTACTTC.

The CDR3 region has the DNA TGTGCCAGCTCCCGGACTAGCGGGGCCTACGAGCAGTACTTC. Translating it yields CASSRTSGAYEQYF. This chain connects TRBV18 to TRBJ2-7, with 12 nucleotides matching TRBD2. The CDR3 spans 14 residues. V trimming: 6 bases; J trimming: 2 bases; junction bases outside the gene matches: 2. The V gene's germline CDR1 is KGHSH and CDR2 LQKENI.

This chain connects TRBV7-5 to TRBJ1-2; TRBD1 is the table's D call and was not checked against the DNA. TRBV7-5 counts as a pseudogene. The CDR3 is 16 residues long. This CDR3 reads CVRSLAGDRGDYGYTF. The CDR3 nucleotides read TGTGTCAGAAGCTTAGCCGGGGACAGGGGAGACTATGGCTACACCTTC.

This clone was recorded only once. The chain couples TRBV10-3 to TRBJ1-1; 7 positions agree with TRBD1. The ends lost 8 bases at V and 1 base at J; junction bases unmatched: 7. There are 14 residues in the CDR3. Per the germline V gene, CDR1 is ENHRY and CDR2 is SYGVKD. The CDR3 reads CAIVGGRGNTEAFF. The CDR3 DNA sequence: TGTGCCATCGTAGGGGGCCGGGGGAACACTGAAGCTTTCTTT.

The CDR3 DNA reads as TGCGCCAGCAGCTCCCGGGACAGTGTTTCCTACGAGCAGTACTTC. It translates to CASSSRDSVSYEQYF. The V call is TRBV5-1, the J call TRBJ2-7; 7 bases match TRBD1. CDR3 size: 15 residues. The J segment lost 1 base and the V segment lost 3 bases, leaving 7 bases of the junction unmatched. The germline V gene encodes CDR1 SGHRS and CDR2 YFSETQ.

This clone came up once. The chain is built from TRBV6-5 and TRBJ1-2; D not certain. Per the germline V gene, CDR1 is MNHEY and CDR2 is SVGAGI. V lost 0 bases and J lost 2, with 10 bases in between. The CDR3 totals 15 residues. This CDR3 reads CASSYSRAGNYGYTF. The CDR3 DNA sequence: TGTGCCAGCAGTTACTCGAGGGCGGGGAACTATGGCTACACCTTC.

Only a few counts were recorded for this clone. This sequence joins TRBV29-1 and TRBJ1-1; TRBD1 agrees at 8 bases. The CDR3 covers 14 residues. Germline V gene sequence: CDR1 SQVTM, CDR2 ANQGSEA. The trim removed 3 bases at V and 4 bases at J, leaving 7 bases unmatched. The CDR3 DNA sequence: TGCAGCGTTGAGGTTCGGACAGGGATCACTGAAGCTTTCTTT. Translated, it gives CSVEVRTGITEAFF.

J is TRBJ1-4 and V is TRBV20-1, with D unclear. V lost 3 bases to trimming and J lost 8 bases, with 7 bases between them. This CDR3 spans 11 amino acids. CDR1 DFQATT and CDR2 SNEGSKA come from the germline V gene (reference sequence). In DNA, the CDR3 is TGCAGTGCTAGCCTATTGGAAAAACTGTTTTTT. It specifies CSASLLEKLFF.

The rearrangement links TRBV28 to TRBJ2-5; 8 bases agree with TRBD1. This CDR3 spans 16 amino acids. CDR1 and CDR2 from the germline V gene are MDHEN and SYDVKM. V trimming: 2 bases; J trimming: 3 bases; junction bases outside the gene matches: 8. CDR3 sequence: CASSLLRGLFEETQYF. As DNA, the CDR3 is TGTGCCAGCAGTTTACTCAGGGGGCTATTCGAAGAGACCCAGTACTTC.

The rearrangement links TRBV18 to TRBJ1-2; 10 nucleotides align to TRBD1. V lost 0 bases, J lost 4 bases, and 2 bases stayed unmatched. This CDR3 comprises 15 residues. Germline values: CDR1 KGHSH, CDR2 LQKENI. The DNA of the CDR3 is TGTGCCAGCTCACCACCGGGACAGGGGCCCTATGGCTACACCTTC. Translation: CASSPPGQGPYGYTF.

The chain employs TRBV11-2 and TRBJ2-2; no definite D call. The germline V and J ends were trimmed by 9 bases and 1 base, with 15 bases remaining between them. The CDR3 covers 15 residues. The germline gives CDR1 SGHAT, CDR2 FQNNGV. The CDR3 DNA sequence: TGTGCCAGGAGCCGGCGGTACCTGAACACCGGGGAGCTGTTTTTT. It encodes CARSRRYLNTGELFF.

This chain links TRBV7-2 with TRBJ2-7; TRBD2 agrees at 13 bases. Germline CDR1 and CDR2: SGHTA and FQGNSA. The CDR3 extends over 16 amino acids. The V gene end was trimmed by 3 bases and the J gene end by 6 bases; junction bases not matched to a gene: 8. CDR3 residues: CASSFYAGTSGTEQYF. Written as DNA, the CDR3 is TGTGCCAGCAGCTTCTATGCCGGGACTAGCGGGACCGAGCAGTACTTC.